This entry features one TCR beta chain sequence. As processed by the authors: Researchers report that nucleated cell counts were estimated from reference gene primer amplification. Some clones are missing from TCRdb's copy, which holds only in-frame ones; the method was immunoSEQ multiplex PCR. D and trimming were read from the DNA, whereas the V and J calls and clone size are those reported in that table. The sample yields 95,000 or so clones, roughly 90% seen once. This entry comes from a study of blood T cell repertoires in COVID-19. On the study more broadly: From the United States, Italy and Spain came samples of acute and convalescent COVID-19. The analysed material was cDNA or gDNA that came from T cells, B-cell-depleted T cells, or PBMCs.

This CDR3 contains 16 residues. Germline V gene data show CDR1 as LNHNV and CDR2 as YYDKDF (reference sequence). V gave up 1 base and J gave up 3 bases; unmatched junction bases: 6. This receptor was obtained from a man of 80 years or more with active or convalescent COVID-19. Specimen: peripheral blood. V and J are TRBV15 and TRBJ1-5; 7 bases are a match to TRBD1. Here the CDR3 reads CATSRVAGTVNQPQHF. DNA for the CDR3: TGTGCCACCAGCAGAGTAGCAGGGACAGTCAATCAGCCCCAGCATTTT.